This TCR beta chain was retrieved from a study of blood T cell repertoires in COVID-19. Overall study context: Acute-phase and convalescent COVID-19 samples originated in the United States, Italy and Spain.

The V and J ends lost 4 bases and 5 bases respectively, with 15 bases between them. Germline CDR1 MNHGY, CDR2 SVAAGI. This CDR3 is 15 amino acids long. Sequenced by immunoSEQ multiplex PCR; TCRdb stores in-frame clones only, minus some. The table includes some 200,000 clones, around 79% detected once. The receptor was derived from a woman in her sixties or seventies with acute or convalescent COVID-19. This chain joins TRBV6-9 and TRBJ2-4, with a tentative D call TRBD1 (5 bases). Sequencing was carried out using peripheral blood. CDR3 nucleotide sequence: TGTGCCAGCAGTTCCTATGCCTTAGGGGAAAACATTCAGTACTTC. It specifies CASSSYALGENIQYF.